This passage covers 3 T cell receptor beta chains from one sample sequenced in a study of cytomegalovirus exposure and HLA in healthy donors. 13 Jbeta primers and 60 Vbeta primers were used for the PCR. TCRdb keeps only in-frame clones here, not all; method: immunoSEQ multiplex PCR. The table includes over 80,000 clones, about 74% detected once. Input material: PBMCs. The source is a man in his forties or fifties in good health and CMV-seronegative.

This chain joins TRBV25-1 and TRBJ2-7, with 7 bases lining up with TRBD1. The V and J ends lost 3 bases and 7 bases, in that order; junction bases with no gene match: 15. Germline V gives CDR1 MGHDK, CDR2 SYGVNS. The CDR3 covers 16 residues. CDR3 DNA: TGTGCCAGCAGTGATTCAGTGGACAGGAGGTTTTTTGAGCAGTACTTC. It encodes CASSDSVDRRFFEQYF.

The V gene is TRBV6-5, the J gene TRBJ2-3; TRBD2 agrees at 8 bases. The CDR3 runs 16 residues. The germline V gene encodes CDR1 MNHEY and CDR2 SVGAGI. Trimming at V came to 0 bases and at J to 0 bases, leaving 2 bases not matched to a gene. CDR3 region: CASSYSIAGSTDTQYF. The DNA for the CDR3 is TGTGCCAGCAGTTACTCGATAGCGGGGAGCACAGATACGCAGTATTTT.

The chain has TRBV18 and TRBJ1-6; 8 bases are a match to TRBD1. V lost 3 bases to trimming and J lost 5 bases; unmatched junction nucleotides: 12. Germline V gives CDR1 KGHSH, CDR2 LQKENI. The CDR3 is 18 amino acids. This chain's CDR3 is CASSPGIQGGGDNSPLHF. The CDR3 DNA is TGTGCCAGCTCACCGGGGATACAGGGGGGCGGCGATAATTCACCCCTCCACTTT. Combining the CDR3 with reference TRBV18 and TRBJ1-6 gives the whole variable domain NAGVMQNPRHLVRRRGQEARLRCSPMKGHSHVYWYRQLPEEGLKFMVYLQKENIIDESGMPKERFSAEFPKEGPSILRIQQVVRGDSAAYFCASSPGIQGGGDNSPLHFGNGTRLTVT.